A selection of T cell receptor beta chains follows, all from one sample in a study of post-analysis software for immune sequencing data. TCRdb ran MiXCR on the PCR reads and lists one entry per CDR3 protein. The table includes approximately 690,000 distinct CDR3 sequences, around 60% detected once. Sequenced input: blood. The receptors were gathered from a girl aged 2 to 10 with multiple sclerosis. Both conserved end residues are part of each CDR3. A D gene is named only where the DNA matches it firmly. The size entry is marked missing in some rows and otherwise reads once, few, many or a size class.

v_gene: TRBV30
j_gene: TRBJ2-1
d_gene: .
abundance: .
CDR3aa: CAWSQGGEQFF
CDR3nt: TGTGCCTGGAGTCAGGGGGGTGAGCAGTTCTTC

v_gene: TRBV12-3/TRBV12-4
j_gene: TRBJ2-3
d_gene: .
abundance: .
CDR3aa: CATAMADTQYF
CDR3nt: TGTGCCACCGCGATGGCAGATACGCAGTATTTT

v_gene: TRBV5-6
j_gene: TRBJ1-2
d_gene: .
abundance: .
CDR3aa: CASSLKSSTHYGYTF
CDR3nt: TGTGCCAGCAGCTTGAAGTCATCCACGCACTATGGCTACACCTTC

v_gene: TRBV13
j_gene: TRBJ2-6
d_gene: .
abundance: .
CDR3aa: CASSLMEGAGANVLTF
CDR3nt: TGTGCCAGCAGCCTGATGGAGGGGGCTGGGGCCAACGTCCTGACTTTC

v_gene: TRBV25-1
j_gene: TRBJ2-7
d_gene: TRBD2
abundance: .
CDR3aa: CASSETKSGTSGRSEQYF
CDR3nt: TGTGCCAGCAGTGAAACTAAATCCGGGACTAGCGGGAGAAGCGAGCAGTACTTC

v_gene: TRBV9
j_gene: TRBJ2-1
d_gene: .
abundance: .
CDR3aa: CASSVRTVSYNEQFF
CDR3nt: TGTGCCAGCAGCGTCCGGACGGTATCCTACAATGAGCAGTTCTTC

v_gene: TRBV20-1
j_gene: TRBJ2-3
d_gene: TRBD1
abundance: .
CDR3aa: CSGTGRRTDTQYF
CDR3nt: TGCAGTGGGACAGGAAGACGCACAGATACGCAGTATTTT

v_gene: TRBV6-6
j_gene: TRBJ2-1
d_gene: .
abundance: .
CDR3aa: CASSYRSQDNEQFF
CDR3nt: TGTGCCAGCAGTTACCGGTCGCAGGACAATGAGCAGTTCTTC

v_gene: TRBV28
j_gene: TRBJ1-1
d_gene: .
abundance: .
CDR3aa: CASRATGTAEAFF
CDR3nt: TGTGCCAGCAGAGCCACAGGGACCGCTGAAGCTTTCTTT

v_gene: TRBV6-5
j_gene: TRBJ1-1
d_gene: .
abundance: few
CDR3aa: CASSYDRRNTEAFF
CDR3nt: TGTGCCAGCAGTTACGACCGGAGGAACACTGAAGCTTTCTTT

v_gene: TRBV20-1
j_gene: TRBJ1-1
d_gene: TRBD1
abundance: .
CDR3aa: CSANLQGRGDTEAFF
CDR3nt: TGCAGTGCTAACTTACAGGGGCGAGGGGACACTGAAGCTTTCTTT

v_gene: TRBV11-2
j_gene: TRBJ1-2
d_gene: .
abundance: .
CDR3aa: CASSQATNYGYTF
CDR3nt: TGTGCCAGCAGCCAGGCCACTAACTATGGCTACACCTTC

v_gene: TRBV24-1
j_gene: TRBJ2-3
d_gene: TRBD2
abundance: .
CDR3aa: CATSPDSGGASQDTQYF
CDR3nt: TGTGCCACCAGCCCCGATAGCGGGGGGGCGTCTCAAGATACGCAGTATTTT

v_gene: TRBV18
j_gene: TRBJ2-1
d_gene: .
abundance: .
CDR3aa: CASSPSRTGDWDEQFF
CDR3nt: TGTGCCAGCTCACCATCGCGGACTGGCGATTGGGATGAGCAGTTCTTC

v_gene: TRBV21-1
j_gene: TRBJ2-7
d_gene: .
abundance: .
CDR3aa: CASSKLGPSYEQYF
CDR3nt: TGTGCCAGCAGCAAGCTAGGACCCTCCTACGAGCAGTACTTC

v_gene: TRBV7-2
j_gene: TRBJ2-5
d_gene: TRBD1
abundance: .
CDR3aa: CASSLVRTGGVETQYF
CDR3nt: TGTGCCAGCAGCTTAGTTCGGACAGGGGGCGTGGAGACCCAGTACTTC

v_gene: TRBV29-1
j_gene: TRBJ2-3
d_gene: .
abundance: .
CDR3aa: CSVGGTHTRTDTQYF
CDR3nt: TGCAGCGTGGGCGGGACCCATACTCGCACAGATACGCAGTATTTT

v_gene: TRBV2
j_gene: TRBJ1-2
d_gene: .
abundance: .
CDR3aa: CASTRADENYGYTF
CDR3nt: TGTGCCAGCACTAGGGCCGACGAGAACTATGGCTACACCTTC

v_gene: TRBV6-5
j_gene: TRBJ1-2
d_gene: .
abundance: .
CDR3aa: CASSRRDRTYGCTF
CDR3nt: TGTGCCAGCAGTCGCCGAGACAGAACCTATGGCTGCACCTTC